This record concerns one TCR beta chain sequence. No antigen is known for it. The entry originates in a study of T cells in tuberculosis. Study details: In South Africa, adults with active tuberculosis were compared with IGRA-negative and latently infected IGRA-positive adolescents.

Notes on the study in general: Active tuberculosis patients had shorter CDR3-alpha; the beta difference was nonsignificant. Active tuberculosis cases were adults; controls were adolescents.

Produced via immunoSEQ multiplex PCR; TCRdb's table is partial and in-frame only. Among 25,000 to 35,000 clones listed, 95% were seen once. CDR1 WSHSY and CDR2 SAAADI come from the germline V gene. The V segment lost 3 bases and the J segment 7 bases; nucleotides outside the gene matches: 10. The CDR3 loop spans 16 amino acids. Input material: PBMCs. This clonotype originated in a donor aged 5 to 30 with latent tuberculosis or without tuberculosis infection. This rearrangement joins TRBV10-2 to TRBJ2-7; 12 bases are shared with TRBD2. The CDR3 reads CASSEVLTSGSREQYF. The CDR3 DNA follows: TGCGCCAGCAGTGAAGTTTTGACTAGCGGGAGTCGAGAGCAGTACTTC.